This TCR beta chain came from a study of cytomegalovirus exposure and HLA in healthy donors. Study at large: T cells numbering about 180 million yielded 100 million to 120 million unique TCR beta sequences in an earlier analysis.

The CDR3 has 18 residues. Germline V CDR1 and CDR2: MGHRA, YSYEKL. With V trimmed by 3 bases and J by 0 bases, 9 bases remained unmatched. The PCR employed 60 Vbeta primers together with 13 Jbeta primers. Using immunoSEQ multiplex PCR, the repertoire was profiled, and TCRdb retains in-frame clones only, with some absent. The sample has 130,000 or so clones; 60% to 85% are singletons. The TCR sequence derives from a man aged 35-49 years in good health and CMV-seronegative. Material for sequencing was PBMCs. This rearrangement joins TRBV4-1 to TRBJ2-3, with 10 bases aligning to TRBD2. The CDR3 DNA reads TGCGCCAGCAGCCACACTCACATGACTAGCGGGAGCACAGATACGCAGTATTTT. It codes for CASSHTHMTSGSTDTQYF.